These T cell receptor beta chains were read from a single sample in a study of blood T cell repertoires in COVID-19. Clones were read by immunoSEQ multiplex PCR, and TCRdb kept only the in-frame ones, dropping some. The sample contains about 80,000 clones, about 87% of which appear only once. Material: peripheral blood. The receptors originated from a woman of 80 years or more with acute or convalescent COVID-19. CDR3s include the opening cysteine and the closing phenylalanine or tryptophan. A D gene is named only where the DNA matches it firmly. A clone size is listed for some rows: how often the clone was seen (once, few, many), or a class if it is expanded.

J | V | size | D | CDR3 | DNA
TRBJ1-2 | TRBV2 | NA | TRBD1 | CASQPRQGFYGYTF | TGTGCCAGCCAGCCCCGACAGGGATTCTATGGCTACACCTTC
TRBJ2-1 | TRBV5-1 | NA | NA | CASSLEAGSYNEQFF | TGCGCCAGCAGCTTGGAGGCAGGCTCCTACAATGAGCAGTTCTTC
TRBJ1-1 | TRBV19 | once | NA | CASSKYRDSEGPEAFF | TGTGCCAGTAGTAAATACCGGGACTCCGAGGGCCCTGAAGCTTTCTTT
TRBJ1-1 | TRBV18 | NA | NA | CASSLHREFSEAFF | TGTGCCAGCTCACTCCACAGGGAGTTTTCTGAAGCTTTCTTT
TRBJ2-7 | TRBV2 | NA | TRBD1 | CASSPEAGGFYEQYF | TGTGCCAGCAGTCCCGAGGCAGGGGGCTTCTACGAGCAGTACTTC
TRBJ1-5 | TRBV6-2/TRBV6-3 | NA | NA | CASSRLEGQPQHF | TGTGCCAGCAGCCGGCTAGAGGGCCAGCCCCAGCATTTT
TRBJ1-3 | TRBV3-1/TRBV3-2 | NA | NA | CASSQADSGNTIYF | TGTGCCAGCAGCCAGGCCGACTCTGGAAACACCATATATTTT
TRBJ2-3 | TRBV27 | NA | TRBD2 | CASSSLGRDGTDTQYF | TGTGCCAGCAGTTCCCTCGGGAGGGATGGCACAGATACGCAGTATTTT
TRBJ2-7 | TRBV15 | NA | TRBD1 | CATSSLQGAGQYF | TGTGCCACCAGCAGTCTACAGGGGGCTGGGCAGTACTTC
TRBJ2-6 | TRBV5-6 | NA | NA | CASSSGFTGANVLTF | TGTGCCAGCAGCTCAGGGTTTACTGGGGCCAACGTCCTGACTTTC
TRBJ1-1 | TRBV27 | once | NA | CASSSRSNSGTEAFF | TGTGCCAGCAGTTCCCGGAGCAATTCGGGGACTGAAGCTTTCTTT
TRBJ2-1 | TRBV20-1 | NA | NA | CSARTDRGFF | TGCAGTGCGAGGACGGACAGAGGGTTCTTC
TRBJ1-2 | TRBV5-3 | few | TRBD1 | CARSDPGTGCSYGYTF | TGTGCCAGAAGCGACCCCGGGACAGGGTGTAGCTATGGCTACACCTTC
TRBJ2-7 | TRBV4-1 | once | TRBD1 | CASSQDPGTERYEQYF | TGCGCCAGCAGCCAAGACCCCGGGACAGAACGGTACGAGCAGTACTTC
TRBJ2-3 | TRBV6-5 | NA | TRBD2 | CASSSGGGAGTDTQYF | TGTGCCAGCAGTTCGGGGGGGGGTGCCGGCACAGATACGCAGTATTTT
TRBJ2-1 | TRBV14 | NA | TRBD1 | CASSQGQRDRLYNEQFF | TGTGCCAGCAGCCAAGGACAACGGGACAGATTATACAATGAGCAGTTCTTC
TRBJ2-7 | TRBV7-2 | NA | TRBD2 | CASSLGGLAGDEQYF | TGTGCCAGCAGCTTAGGTGGGCTAGCGGGGGACGAGCAGTACTTC
TRBJ2-1 | TRBV7-2 | NA | NA | CASGQHNEQFF | TGTGCCAGCGGGCAGCACAATGAGCAGTTCTTC
TRBJ1-2 | TRBV15 | NA | TRBD1 | CATSRELGQGVYGYTF | TGTGCCACCAGCAGAGAGTTGGGACAGGGGGTCTATGGCTACACCTTC
TRBJ1-2 | TRBV10-3 | NA | NA | CAISNSGQNYGYTF | TGTGCCATCAGTAATTCGGGACAAAACTATGGCTACACCTTC
TRBJ2-7 | TRBV2 | NA | TRBD1 | CASTGQGSSYEQYF | TGTGCCAGCACCGGACAGGGAAGCTCCTACGAGCAGTACTTC
TRBJ2-5 | TRBV10-3 | NA | TRBD1 | CAIRAGTGLETQYF | TGTGCCATCAGGGCCGGGACAGGGTTGGAGACCCAGTACTTC
TRBJ1-2 | TRBV5-1 | few | TRBD1 | CASSTTGNYGYTF | TGCGCCAGCAGCACGACAGGGAACTATGGCTACACCTTC
TRBJ2-1 | TRBV11-2 | NA | TRBD2 | CASSRLAGGGDEQFF | TGTGCCAGCAGCCGCCTAGCGGGAGGGGGCGATGAGCAGTTCTTC
TRBJ1-1 | TRBV29-1 | NA | TRBD1 | CSVVRTGDTEAFF | TGCAGCGTTGTTAGGACAGGGGACACTGAAGCTTTCTTT
TRBJ2-3 | TRBV2 | NA | TRBD2 | CASSEGAGGTDTQYF | TGTGCCAGCAGTGAAGGGGCGGGGGGCACAGATACGCAGTATTTT
TRBJ2-7 | TRBV19 | NA | NA | CASSRRTAYEQYF | TGTGCCAGTAGTAGAAGGACAGCCTACGAGCAGTACTTC
TRBJ1-2 | TRBV7-9 | NA | NA | CASSHRDTHRGYTF | TGTGCCAGCAGCCACCGGGACACCCACCGGGGCTACACCTTC
TRBJ1-1 | TRBV2 | NA | NA | CASSDGAGMGAFF | TGTGCCAGCAGTGATGGAGCAGGGATGGGAGCTTTCTTT
TRBJ2-3 | TRBV7-3 | once | TRBD2 | CASSLGLAGGTDTQYF | TGTGCCAGCAGCTTGGGACTAGCGGGAGGTACAGATACGCAGTATTTT
TRBJ2-3 | TRBV7-6 | NA | TRBD2 | CASSLLAGDRTDTQYF | TGTGCCAGCAGCTTACTAGCGGGAGATAGGACAGATACGCAGTATTTT
TRBJ2-2 | TRBV5-1 | NA | TRBD2 | CASSPMRGTGTSDGELFF | TGCGCCAGCAGCCCAATGAGGGGAACCGGGACTAGCGACGGGGAGCTGTTTTTT
TRBJ2-1 | TRBV5-1 | NA | NA | CASSLSRNEQFF | TGCGCCAGCAGCCTCTCTAGGAATGAGCAGTTCTTC
TRBJ2-1 | TRBV3-1/TRBV3-2 | NA | NA | CASSTFVTSNEQFF | TGTGCCAGCAGCACTTTCGTCACGAGCAATGAGCAGTTCTTC
TRBJ2-7 | TRBV7-3 | NA | TRBD1 | CASSEAQGPYEQYF | TGTGCCAGCAGCGAGGCACAGGGGCCTTACGAGCAGTACTTC
TRBJ1-1 | TRBV9 | NA | NA | CASSVQSGGTEAFF | TGTGCCAGCAGCGTGCAATCTGGAGGCACTGAAGCTTTCTTT
TRBJ2-7 | TRBV6-5 | NA | NA | CASRTRGARSEQYF | TGTGCCAGCAGAACCCGGGGGGCCCGCTCCGAGCAGTACTTC
TRBJ1-5 | TRBV19 | NA | NA | CASSARQTGPQPQHF | TGTGCCAGTAGTGCCCGACAAACCGGCCCTCAGCCCCAGCATTTT
TRBJ2-1 | TRBV7-3 | NA | NA | CASSPSGGYEQFF | TGTGCCAGCAGCCCAAGCGGAGGCTATGAGCAGTTCTTC
TRBJ2-5 | TRBV2 | NA | NA | CASRAVAGKETQYF | TGTGCCAGCAGGGCGGTGGCGGGAAAAGAGACCCAGTACTTC
TRBJ1-1 | TRBV10-3 | NA | NA | CAISVGGLGAEAFF | TGTGCCATCAGTGTAGGAGGGCTGGGAGCTGAAGCTTTCTTT